The 11 T cell receptor beta chains presented below share a single source sample, sequenced in a study of relationships among human T cell subsets. CD4+ cells were positively selected first, then anti-CD25 beads isolated CD4+CD25+ regulatory T cells. From mRNA, alpha and beta CDR3 regions were amplified using semiquantitative ARM-PCR. ARM-PCR used tagged nested gene-specific primers, then communal superprimers for exponential amplification. TCRdb passed the multiplex PCR reads through MiXCR, listing each CDR3 protein once. This table holds some 13,000 distinct CDR3 sequences, over 50% found once. Sample: Tregs sorted from blood. These receptors all stem from a man between 35 and 55 years old in good health.

This clonotype was counted once. V usage is TRBV20-1 and J usage is TRBJ2-7, with 7 bases that match TRBD1. Germline V gene data show CDR1 as DFQATT and CDR2 as SNEGSKA (reference sequence). This CDR3 has 13 residues. The V gene end was trimmed by 4 bases and the J gene end by 0 bases; junction bases not matched to a gene: 3. CDR3 in DNA: TGCAGTGCTATCAGGGGGAGCTCCTACGAGCAGTACTTC. Encoded protein: CSAIRGSSYEQYF.

The CDR3 here is CAISGIQGETQYF. The CDR3 bases are TGTGCCATCAGTGGAATCCAGGGGGAGACCCAGTACTTC. The chain links TRBV10-3 to TRBJ2-5; D is perhaps TRBD1 (6 bases). Germline CDR1 and CDR2: ENHRY and SYGVKD. Trimming left V 4 bases short and J 5 bases short, with 11 bases between. The CDR3 covers 13 residues.

The V gene is TRBV11-2, the J gene TRBJ2-3; 12 bases match TRBD1. The V segment lost 4 bases and the J segment 6 bases; nucleotides outside the gene matches: 8. The CDR3 runs to 16 residues. Germline V lookup: CDR1 SGHAT, CDR2 FQNNGV. This chain's CDR3 is CASSSQLGQGADTQYF. CDR3 DNA sequence: TGTGCCAGCAGCTCCCAGTTGGGACAGGGGGCGGATACGCAGTATTTT. Drawing the rest from reference TRBV11-2 and TRBJ2-3, the complete variable domain is EAGVAQSPRYKIIEKRQSVAFWCNPISGHATLYWYQQILGQGPKLLIQFQNNGVVDDSQLPKDRFSAERLKGVDSTLKIQPAKLEDSAVYLCASSSQLGQGADTQYFGPGTRLTVL.

The chain carries TRBV28 and TRBJ1-2; no firm D call. The length of the CDR3 is 12 residues. The germline CDR1 and CDR2 sequences are MDHEN and SYDVKM. The V end lost 9 bases, the J end lost 0 bases, and 8 bases lay between the germline ends. CDR3 bases: TGTGCCAGTGGATTAGCTAACTATGGCTACACCTTC. Its translation: CASGLANYGYTF.

V usage is TRBV11-2 and J usage is TRBJ2-7; a weak D match, TRBD2 (5 bases). This CDR3 spans 15 amino acids. The germline V and J ends were trimmed by 5 bases and 1 base, with 15 bases remaining between them. The V gene's germline CDR1 is SGHAT and CDR2 FQNNGV. The CDR3 bases are TGTGCCAGCAGCCTTACCCCCGGACTGTCCTACGAGCAGTACTTC. Residues: CASSLTPGLSYEQYF.

The chain uses TRBV13 and TRBJ1-1; TRBD1 agrees at 8 bases. V lost 4 bases and J lost 3; bases outside the gene matches: 4. The CDR3 consists of 14 residues. Per germline, CDR1 PRHDT and CDR2 FYEKMQ (reference sequence). The CDR3 protein is CASSSDRGDTEAFF. DNA of the CDR3: TGTGCCAGCAGCTCAGACAGGGGAGACACTGAAGCTTTCTTT.

As to this clonotype: The conserved closing phenylalanine or tryptophan is absent in this CDR3, likely reflecting a read error. The chain uses TRBV20-1 and TRBJ2-5; D gene uncertain. The CDR3 is made up of 15 amino acids. Germline loops: CDR1 DFQATT, CDR2 SNEGSKA (reference sequence). V lost 0 bases and J 5 bases, leaving 16 bases between the germline ends. The chain's CDR3 is CSARESPSRWETQYL. CDR3 in DNA: TGCAGTGCTAGAGAAAGTCCCTCGAGATGGGAGACCCAGTACCTC.

This clonotype is classed as medium-sized (0.01 to 0.1%). The V gene is TRBV2, the J gene TRBJ2-3; 9 bases agree with TRBD2. V dropped 5 bases and J dropped 5; count of bases not matched to a gene: 5. Germline V gives CDR1 SNHLY, CDR2 FYNNEI. The CDR3 contains 14 residues. CDR3 sequence: CASSRTSARDTQYF. Written as DNA, the CDR3 is TGTGCCAGCAGTCGGACTAGCGCCCGAGATACGCAGTATTTT. Full variable domain (rest looked up from reference TRBV2 and TRBJ2-3): EPEVTQTPSHQVTQMGQEVILRCVPISNHLYFYWYRQILGQKVEFLVSFYNNEISEKSEIFDDQFSVERPDGSNFTLKIRSTKLEDSAMYFCASSRTSARDTQYFGPGTRLTVL.

This clonotype is a singleton in its sample. The genes are TRBV28 and TRBJ2-6; D remains unclear. Looked up from germline, CDR1 is MDHEN and CDR2 is SYDVKM. CDR3 length: 12 residues. V was cut by 5 bases and J by 8 bases, with 7 bases left in between. The DNA of the CDR3 is TGTGCCAGCAGTCGCATTTCCAACGTCCTGACTTTC. It codes for CASSRISNVLTF.

The rearrangement links TRBV19 to TRBJ2-7; 10 positions agree with TRBD1. Germline V gene data show CDR1 as LNHDA and CDR2 as SQIVND (reference sequence). J gave up 5 bases and V 5 bases, and 9 bases lay outside the gene matches. The CDR3 runs 15 residues. CDR3 bases: TGTGCCAGTAGTGATTGGGACAGGGGTCGTGACGAGCAGTACTTC. This gives the protein CASSDWDRGRDEQYF.

V gene TRBV28 combines with J gene TRBJ2-7; 9 nucleotides align to TRBD1. The CDR3 is 15 residues long. In germline, CDR1 is MDHEN, CDR2 SYDVKM. J gave up 4 bases and V 5 bases, and 9 bases lay outside the gene matches. The CDR3 loop is CASSPWTGATYEQYF. CDR3 coding DNA: TGTGCCAGCAGTCCCTGGACAGGGGCAACTTACGAGCAGTACTTC. Full variable domain (missing parts from reference TRBV28 and TRBJ2-7): DVKVTQSSRYLVKRTGEKVFLECVQDMDHENMFWYRQDPGLGLRLIYFSYDVKMKEKGDIPEGYSVSREKKERFSLILESASTNQTSMYLCASSPWTGATYEQYFGPGTRLTVT.